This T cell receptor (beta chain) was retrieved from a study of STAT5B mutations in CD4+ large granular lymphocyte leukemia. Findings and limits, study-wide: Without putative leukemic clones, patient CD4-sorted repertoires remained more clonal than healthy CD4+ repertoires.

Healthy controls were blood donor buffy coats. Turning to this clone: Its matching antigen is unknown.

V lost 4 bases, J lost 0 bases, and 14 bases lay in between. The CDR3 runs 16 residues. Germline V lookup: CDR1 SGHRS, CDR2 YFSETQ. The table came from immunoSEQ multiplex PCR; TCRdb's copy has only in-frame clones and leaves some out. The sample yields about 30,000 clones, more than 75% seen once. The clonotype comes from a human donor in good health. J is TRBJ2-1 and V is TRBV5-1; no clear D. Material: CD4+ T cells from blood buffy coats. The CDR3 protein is CASSPVLRSSYNEQFF. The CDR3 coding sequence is TGCGCCAGCAGCCCGGTCCTGCGGAGCTCCTACAATGAGCAGTTCTTC.